The 6 T cell receptor delta chains given below trace back to one sample, sequenced in a study of gamma-delta T cells after stem cell transplantation. TCRdb redid clone calling on the RT-PCR reads using CATT. Of approximately 2,800 delta-chain clones detected, 2.9% appear once; the ten largest clones hold approximately 24%. The sample taken for sequencing was gamma-delta T cells. Source of these receptors: a human donor. It is not recorded whose cells these are; they may come from a transplant donor.

This clone qualifies as large (0.1 to 1%). This CDR3 is also generated by other DNA sequences in the sample. This sequence joins TRDV2 and TRDJ1, with D maybe TRDD3 (6 bases). This CDR3 spans 16 amino acids. CDR1 is GEAIGNYY, CDR2 EKD, per germline. V gave up 0 bases and J gave up 0 bases, with 13 bases separating them. CDR3 DNA sequence: TGTGCCTGTGACACCGTTTGGGTGGGGGACACCGATAAACTCATCTTT. Amino acid sequence: CACDTVWVGDTDKLIF.

On this clone: This probably arose from a read error, given a far larger clone one base away. Other DNA sequences in this specimen translate into the identical CDR3. V gene TRDV2 combines with J gene TRDJ1, with 9 bases lining up with TRDD3. This CDR3 is built from 15 residues. Germline CDR1 reads GEAIGNYY; CDR2 reads EKD. The CDR3 bases are TGTGCCTGTGAGGGATTGGGGGATATCTCCGATAAGCTCATCTTT. Translation gives CACEGLGDISDKLIF.

This clone was seen a few times. The TCRdb record carries a much larger clone's protein, which differs from this DNA's translation at residue 3; a read error is the likely cause, and the protein listed here is the DNA translation. This chain joins TRDV2 and TRDJ1, with D possibly TRDD3 on 6 matching bases. Germline V CDR1 and CDR2: GEAIGNYY, EKD. This CDR3 contains 16 residues. CDR3 amino acids: CARDIVGGKGTDKLIF. CDR3 sequence (DNA): TGTGCCCGTGACATTGTGGGGGGTAAGGGCACCGATAAACTCATCTTT.

Comment on this clone: This likely came from a read error, as a far larger clone is one base away. The chain links TRDV2 to TRDJ1, with D possibly being TRDD3 (5 bases). Germline lookup yields CDR1 GEAIGNYY and CDR2 EKD. Trimming cost V 5 bases and J 2 bases, with 23 bases left between them. The CDR3 covers 17 residues. The CDR3 nucleotides read TGTGCCTGTGGCACGGTTCGTTCCCCGGATAAGACCGATAAACTCATCTTT. Translating it yields CACGTVRSPDKTDKLIF.

This clone rates as medium-sized (0.01 to 0.1%). The chain is built from TRDV2 and TRDJ1; D uncertain. This CDR3 region has 15 residues. The V end was cut by 0 bases, the J end by 0 bases, with 10 bases between. The germline V gene encodes CDR1 GEAIGNYY and CDR2 EKD. CDR3 DNA: TGTGCCTGTGACACCTTATCCCCCCACACCGATAAACTCATCTTT. This translates into CACDTLSPHTDKLIF.

Worth noting for this clone: The protein given by TCRdb reflects a much larger clone and differs at residue 18 from this DNA's translation, likely from a read error; the protein shown is the DNA's translation. The genes are TRDV2 and TRDJ1; 11 bases align to TRDD3. Germline V gives CDR1 GEAIGNYY, CDR2 EKD. The CDR3 has 20 residues. CDR3 sequence (DNA): TGTGCCTGTGACACCCAGGGTCTGGGGGATACAGCGCAGACCCTCGATAAACCCATCTTT. This encodes CACDTQGLGDTAQTLDKPIF.